The 23 T cell receptor beta chains in this list originate from one sample, sequenced in a study of long-term antiretroviral therapy in people with HIV (dated by TCRdb to between 2021 and 2022). The immunoSEQ hsTCRB v3.0 assay was used at survey level resolution to sequence the TRB variable region. In its TCRdb copy, this immuneACCESS table keeps in-frame sequences only and misses some clones. Where compared with another copy, unresolved V genes explain less than half of these, and the others have no known cause. The sample yields around 20,000 clones; more than 65% were counted once. The ten largest clones take up 5% to 7.5% of the sample. Sequencing used unsorted PBMCs, obtained at the start of antiretroviral therapy, before treatment. The receptor source for this set is a man aged 18 to 30 with HIV.

The V call is TRBV29-1, the J call TRBJ2-1; TRBD2 might be the D (6 bases). Trimming took off 6 bases at V and 9 bases at J, with 15 bases between the two ends. Germline assignment: CDR1 SQVTM and CDR2 ANQGSEA. This CDR3 has 12 amino acids. This chain's CDR3 is CSVPVGSGEQFF. The CDR3 nucleotides are TGCAGCGTCCCCGTCGGGAGCGGTGAGCAGTTCTTC.

CDR3 coding DNA: TGTGCCAGCAGTTCCCTCGGGACAGGCAAAGGCTACACCTTC. Its translation is CASSSLGTGKGYTF. The rearrangement links TRBV7-2 to TRBJ1-2; 8 bases match TRBD1. Germline V gene sequence: CDR1 SGHTA, CDR2 FQGNSA. Trimming at V came to 6 bases and at J to 8 bases, leaving 11 bases not matched to a gene. The CDR3 is 14 residues long.

V and J are TRBV19 and TRBJ2-7; D call uncertain. The CDR3 has 11 amino acids. CDR1 is LNHDA, CDR2 SQIVND, per germline (reference sequence). Between the trimmed V and J ends, which lost 5 bases and 0 bases, there was a span of 2 bases. DNA of the CDR3: TGTGCCAGTAGTTTCTCCTACGAGCAGTACTTC. It encodes CASSFSYEQYF.

The rearrangement joins TRBV20-1 to TRBJ2-7, with unresolved D. The CDR3 consists of 11 residues. Trimming left V 3 bases short and J 5 bases short, with 8 bases between. Germline V gene data show CDR1 as DFQATT and CDR2 as SNEGSKA (reference sequence). DNA of the CDR3: TGCAGTGCTAGGATAGGAGACGAGCAGTACTTC. Translation gives CSARIGDEQYF.

The chain recombines TRBV4-3 with TRBJ1-5; a weak D match, TRBD1 (6 bases). Deletions cut 0 bases from V and 3 bases from J, with 12 bases between. Germline V lookup: CDR1 LGHNA, CDR2 YSLEER. This CDR3 is built from 16 residues. CDR3 sequence: CASSQDTGQLNQPQHF. The CDR3 DNA follows: TGCGCCAGCAGCCAAGATACCGGACAGCTCAATCAGCCCCAGCATTTT.

This chain connects TRBV13 to TRBJ2-1; D is unclear. Germline loops: CDR1 PRHDT, CDR2 FYEKMQ (reference sequence). Trimming removed 3 bases from V and 3 bases from J, with 12 bases in between. This CDR3 is 15 amino acids long. This CDR3 reads CASSFRRRDYNEQFF. The CDR3 nucleotides read TGTGCCAGCAGCTTCCGGCGGAGAGACTACAATGAGCAGTTCTTC.

The chain combines TRBV27 with TRBJ2-3; 8 nucleotides align to TRBD1. J lost 3 bases, V lost 3 bases, and 8 bases had no gene match. Germline values: CDR1 MNHEY, CDR2 SMNVEV (reference sequence). The CDR3 is made up of 16 amino acids. This CDR3 is CASSLILTGGTDTQYF. CDR3 in DNA: TGTGCCAGCAGTTTGATTCTAACAGGGGGAACAGATACGCAGTATTTT.

The chain employs TRBV29-1 and TRBJ2-7, with TRBD2 matching 7 bases. Germline CDR1 is SQVTM and CDR2 is ANQGSEA. The CDR3 is made up of 18 amino acids. J lost 4 bases, V lost 4 bases, and 22 bases had no gene match. The CDR3 is CSVVEGSFSGRSPYEQYF. For the CDR3, the DNA is TGCAGCGTTGTGGAAGGGTCGTTTTCCGGGAGGTCCCCTTACGAGCAGTACTTC.

The V and J genes are TRBV7-8 and TRBJ2-2; 12 bases align to TRBD1. CDR3 size: 18 residues. Losses at the gene ends were 5 bases for V and 0 bases for J; bases not matched to a gene: 7. Looked up from germline, CDR1 is SGHVS and CDR2 is FQNEAQ. DNA for the CDR3: TGTGCCAGCAGCCTATTGGGACAGGGGGCTCCGAACACCGGGGAGCTGTTTTTT. The encoded protein is CASSLLGQGAPNTGELFF.

This rearrangement joins TRBV30 to TRBJ2-3; TRBD2 agrees at 8 bases. V lost 5 bases to trimming and J lost 0 bases; unmatched junction nucleotides: 7. Germline V gene lookup returns CDR1 GTSNPN and CDR2 SVGIG (reference sequence). The CDR3 sequence is 15 residues long. CDR3 protein: CAWVIAGPSTDTQYF. CDR3 in DNA: TGTGCCTGGGTCATAGCGGGACCTAGCACAGATACGCAGTATTTT.

The CDR3 DNA reads TGTGCCAGCAGCCTGGCCGCAGGGACTAGTGGCTACACCTTC. Translating it yields CASSLAAGTSGYTF. The V call is TRBV5-4, the J call TRBJ1-2, with D maybe TRBD1 (5 bases). This CDR3 has 14 residues. V lost 4 bases, J lost 7 bases, and 17 bases lay in between. Germline CDR1 and CDR2: SGHNT and YYREEE (reference sequence).

This chain uses TRBV11-3 with TRBJ2-2; D might be TRBD2 (7 bases). Germline V lookup: CDR1 SGHNT, CDR2 YENEEA. This CDR3 has 16 residues. Trimming cost V 5 bases and J 4 bases, with 17 bases left between them. CDR3 loop: CASSPRGGRSTGELFF. The DNA of the CDR3 is TGTGCCAGCAGCCCGAGGGGGGGACGGTCCACCGGGGAGCTGTTTTTT.

The V and J genes are TRBV27 and TRBJ2-3; a possible D gene is TRBD2 (7 bases). The CDR3 contains 15 residues. V lost 2 bases, J lost 4 bases, and 13 bases lay in between. Germline CDR1 MNHEY, CDR2 SMNVEV (reference sequence). For the CDR3, the DNA is TGTGCCAGCAGTTTAGGAGGGGGGGGCGCAGATACGCAGTATTTT. It translates to CASSLGGGGADTQYF.

This chain links TRBV28 with TRBJ2-1, with D unresolved. Germline loops: CDR1 MDHEN, CDR2 SYDVKM. The CDR3 runs 16 residues. V was pared by 4 bases and J by 0 bases, with 13 bases between. The CDR3 DNA reads as TGTGCCAGCAGTTCCTTCACAGAGAGCTCCTACAATGAGCAGTTCTTC. Translated, it gives CASSSFTESSYNEQFF.

This clone turned up a few times. It is unclear where the CDR3 begins or ends on the DNA, so no DNA is shown, and the CDR3 is as TCRdb lists it. The rearrangement joins TRBV28 to TRBJ1-5. The CDR3 has 15 residues if both end residues are counted. Germline CDR1 reads MDHEN; CDR2 reads SYDVKM. This CDR3 reads CASSSSDRRSQPQHF.

V is TRBV4-3 and J is TRBJ2-1; 7 positions match TRBD2. Germline V CDR1 and CDR2: LGHNA, YSLEER. The CDR3 is 17 amino acids. The V gene end was trimmed by 0 bases and the J gene end by 7 bases; junction bases not matched to a gene: 12. The CDR3, as DNA: TGCGCCAGCAGCCAAGACCTGGCGGGAGTAGGATGGAATGAGCAGTTCTTC. It translates to CASSQDLAGVGWNEQFF.

The chain recombines TRBV28 with TRBJ1-2; TRBD1 matches at 10 bases. J lost 7 bases, V lost 6 bases, and 17 bases had no gene match. The CDR3 is 17 residues long. Germline lookup yields CDR1 MDHEN and CDR2 SYDVKM. In DNA form, the CDR3 reads TGTGCCAGCAGACTCGACAGGGGGCGCTGGTTTTGGACTGGCTACACCTTC. It codes for CASRLDRGRWFWTGYTF.

This clone was observed a handful of times. The rearrangement links TRBV5-4 to TRBJ2-2; D might be TRBD1 (6 bases). V was cut by 0 bases and J by 9 bases, with 15 bases left in between. Germline V gives CDR1 SGHNT, CDR2 YYREEE (reference sequence). CDR3 size: 15 residues. The DNA of the CDR3 is TGTGCCAGCAGCTTGGATACAGGGTCCGGCCGGGAGCTGTTTTTT. It yields the protein CASSLDTGSGRELFF.

The chain is built from TRBV9 and TRBJ1-5; the D gene is possibly TRBD1 (6 bases). The V end was cut by 5 bases, the J end by 1 base, with 13 bases between. The length of the CDR3 is 15 residues. CDR1 is SGDLS, CDR2 YYNGEE, per germline. DNA of the CDR3: TGTGCCAGCAGTGGGGGGCAGGGCAGCAATCAGCCCCAGCATTTT. Protein: CASSGGQGSNQPQHF.

This chain joins TRBV14 and TRBJ2-5; D ambiguous. The CDR3 totals 13 residues. V lost 1 base and J 4 bases, leaving 7 bases between the germline ends. The V gene's germline CDR1 is SGHDN and CDR2 FVKESK. The DNA of the CDR3 is TGTGCCAGCAGCCAAGGGTTGGTAGAGACCCAGTACTTC. It encodes CASSQGLVETQYF. Full variable domain (rest looked up from reference TRBV14 and TRBJ2-5): EAGVTQFPSHSVIEKGQTVTLRCDPISGHDNLYWYRRVMGKEIKFLLHFVKESKQDESGMPNNRFLAERTGGTYSTLKVQPAELEDSGVYFCASSQGLVETQYFGPGTRLLVL.

This clone appeared once. This chain connects TRBV7-9 to TRBJ1-1; D gene uncertain. V was clipped by 5 bases and J by 1 base, with 11 bases between them. Per germline, CDR1 SEHNR and CDR2 FQNEAQ (reference sequence). There are 14 residues in the CDR3. The CDR3 loop reads CASSLRTENTEAFF. The CDR3 bases are TGTGCCAGCAGCCTCCGGACGGAGAACACTGAAGCTTTCTTT.

This clone came up once. This rearrangement joins TRBV18 to TRBJ2-2, with D unclear. The length of the CDR3 is 17 residues. Germline CDR1 and CDR2: KGHSH and LQKENI. The ends were cut back, 4 bases at V and 0 bases at J, with 15 bases in the middle. The DNA of the CDR3 is TGTGCCAGCTCACTTTTAAAAGTGACAACGAACACCGGGGAGCTGTTTTTT. Protein sequence: CASSLLKVTTNTGELFF. Full variable domain (outside the CDR3, taken from reference TRBV18 and TRBJ2-2): NAGVMQNPRHLVRRRGQEARLRCSPMKGHSHVYWYRQLPEEGLKFMVYLQKENIIDESGMPKERFSAEFPKEGPSILRIQQVVRGDSAAYFCASSLLKVTTNTGELFFGEGSRLTVL.

The chain joins TRBV4-2 to TRBJ2-2, with 10 bases fitting TRBD1. Germline V gene lookup returns CDR1 LGHNA and CDR2 YNFKEQ. This CDR3 region has 15 residues. V shed 4 bases and J 5 bases; nucleotides not matched to a gene: 4. The DNA of the CDR3 is TGTGCCAGCAGCCCAAGGACAGGGGGGACCGGGGAGCTGTTTTTT. Protein: CASSPRTGGTGELFF.